The sequence of this T cell receptor (beta chain) was determined in a study of early T cells in non-severe SARS-CoV-2 infection. Across the study: Whole-blood bulk RNA, unsorted, was sequenced, and chains were unpaired.

The protocol attached unique molecular identifiers to individual cDNA molecules. TCRdb reprocessed the 5' RACE reads via MiXCR and lists one record per CDR3 protein. This sample yields some 70,000 distinct CDR3 sequences, of which around 9% are seen a single time; roughly 3.2% belongs to the top ten. Trimming took 2 bases from V and 8 from J, leaving 10 bases between them. CDR3 length equals 13 residues. This rearrangement joins TRBV12-3 or TRBV12-4 to TRBJ2-4; D gene uncertain. Sequencing was carried out using whole blood. This receptor was taken from an adult who was a healthcare worker with PCR-confirmed SARS-CoV-2 infection or an uninfected control (not recorded which). The CDR3, as DNA: TGTGCCAGCAGTTTAAGACGGGTAGACATTCAGTACTTC. This codes for CASSLRRVDIQYF.